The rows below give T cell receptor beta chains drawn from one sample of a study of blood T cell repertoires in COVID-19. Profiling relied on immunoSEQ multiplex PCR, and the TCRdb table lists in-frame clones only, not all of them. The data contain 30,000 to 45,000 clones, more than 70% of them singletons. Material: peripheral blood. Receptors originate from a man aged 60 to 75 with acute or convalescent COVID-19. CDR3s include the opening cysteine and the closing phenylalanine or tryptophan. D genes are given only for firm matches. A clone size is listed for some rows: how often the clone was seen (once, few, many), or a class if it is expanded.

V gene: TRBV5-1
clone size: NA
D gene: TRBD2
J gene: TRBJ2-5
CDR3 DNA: TGCGCCAGCAGCCCGGGACTAGCGGGGCAAGAGACCCAGTACTTC
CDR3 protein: CASSPGLAGQETQYF

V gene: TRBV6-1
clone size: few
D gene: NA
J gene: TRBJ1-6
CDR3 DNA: TGTGCCAGCAGTGAAGTTGCGGTGCCACCCCTCCACTTT
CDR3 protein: CASSEVAVPPLHF

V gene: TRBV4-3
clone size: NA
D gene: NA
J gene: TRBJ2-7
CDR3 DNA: TGCGCCAGCAGCCAAGATTATCAGGACTCCTACGAGCAGTACTTC
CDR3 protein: CASSQDYQDSYEQYF

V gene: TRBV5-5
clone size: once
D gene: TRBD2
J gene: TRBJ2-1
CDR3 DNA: TGTGCCAGCAGCCCGAGGGCGGGAGGTGACAATGAGCAGTTCTTC
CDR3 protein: CASSPRAGGDNEQFF

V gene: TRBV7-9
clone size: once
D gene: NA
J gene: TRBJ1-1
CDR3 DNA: TGTGCCAGCAGCCCCCAGAGCGTCCGGAACACTGAAGCTTTCTTT
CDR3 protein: CASSPQSVRNTEAFF

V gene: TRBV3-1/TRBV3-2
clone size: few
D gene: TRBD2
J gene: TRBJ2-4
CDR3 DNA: TGTGCCAGCAGCCAAGGTCACCCCGGGACTAGCGGGAGACGAAACATTCAGTACTTC
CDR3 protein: CASSQGHPGTSGRRNIQYF

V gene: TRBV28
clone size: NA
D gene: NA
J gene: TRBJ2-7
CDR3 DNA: TGTGCCAGCACCCCCCAGGGAAGGTCGCTCTCCTACGAGCAGTACTTC
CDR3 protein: CASTPQGRSLSYEQYF

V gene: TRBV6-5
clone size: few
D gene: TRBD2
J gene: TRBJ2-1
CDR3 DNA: TGTGCCACCTCACTAGCGGGAGGTTACAATGAGCAGTTCTTC
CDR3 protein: CATSLAGGYNEQFF

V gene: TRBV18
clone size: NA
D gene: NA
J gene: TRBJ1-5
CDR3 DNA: TGTGCCAGCTCACCCTTGGGGGGTAGCAATCAGCCCCAGCATTTT
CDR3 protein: CASSPLGGSNQPQHF

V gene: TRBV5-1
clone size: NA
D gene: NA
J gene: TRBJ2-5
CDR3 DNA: TGCGCCAGCAGCTTGGAGGCAGGCCGAGAGACCCAGTACTTC
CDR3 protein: CASSLEAGRETQYF

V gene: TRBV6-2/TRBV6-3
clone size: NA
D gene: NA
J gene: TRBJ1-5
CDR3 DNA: TGTGCCAGCAGTCTCGACAGACTTACCAATCAGCCCCAGCATTTT
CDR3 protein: CASSLDRLTNQPQHF

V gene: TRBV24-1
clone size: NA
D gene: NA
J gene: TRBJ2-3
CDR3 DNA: TGTGCCACCTCCGCACTAGCTAGCACAGATACGCAGTATTTT
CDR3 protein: CATSALASTDTQYF

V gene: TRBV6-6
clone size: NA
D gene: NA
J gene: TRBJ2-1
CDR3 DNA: TGTGCCAGCAGTTACTCGGACTACCGTCGGGAGCAGTTCTTC
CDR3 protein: CASSYSDYRREQFF

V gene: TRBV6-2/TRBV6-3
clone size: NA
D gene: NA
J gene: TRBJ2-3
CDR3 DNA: TGTGCCAGCAGTTACGGCAGGGGAACAGATACGCAGTATTTT
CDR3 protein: CASSYGRGTDTQYF

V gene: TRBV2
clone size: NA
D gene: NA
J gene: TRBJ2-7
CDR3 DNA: TGTGCCAGCGAAGACGCGGGCTTTAGTTACGAGCAGTACTTC
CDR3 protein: CASEDAGFSYEQYF

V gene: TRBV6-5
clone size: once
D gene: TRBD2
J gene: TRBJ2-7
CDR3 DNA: TGTGCCAGCAAGAGAGGATCCAGGGACTACTACGAGCAGTACTTC
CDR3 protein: CASKRGSRDYYEQYF

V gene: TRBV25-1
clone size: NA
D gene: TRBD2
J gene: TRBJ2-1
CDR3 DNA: TGTGCCAGCGGGGGGGTGAACTACAATGAGCAGTTCTTC
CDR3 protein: CASGGVNYNEQFF

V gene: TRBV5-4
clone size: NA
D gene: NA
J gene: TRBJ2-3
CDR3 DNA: TGTGCCAGCAGATCGCCCGGGGCAGATACGCAGTATTTT
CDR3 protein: CASRSPGADTQYF

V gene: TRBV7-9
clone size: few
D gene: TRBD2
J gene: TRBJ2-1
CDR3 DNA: TGTGCCAGCAGCTTTTTAGCGGGAGTGGGGAATGAGCAGTTCTTC
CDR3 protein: CASSFLAGVGNEQFF

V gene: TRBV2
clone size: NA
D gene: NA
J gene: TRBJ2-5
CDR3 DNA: TGTGCCAGCAGTGAAGGGGGGGCCCAGTACTTC
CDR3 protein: CASSEGGAQYF

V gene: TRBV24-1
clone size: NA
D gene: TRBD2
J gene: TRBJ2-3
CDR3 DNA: TGTGCCACCAGTGACCCGAGGACTAGCGGGAGAGCAAGCACAGATACGCAGTATTTT
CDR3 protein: CATSDPRTSGRASTDTQYF

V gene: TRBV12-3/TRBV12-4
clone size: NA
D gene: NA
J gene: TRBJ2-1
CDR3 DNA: TGTGCCAGCAGTTTTGGGACTTACAATGAGCAGTTCTTC
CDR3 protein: CASSFGTYNEQFF

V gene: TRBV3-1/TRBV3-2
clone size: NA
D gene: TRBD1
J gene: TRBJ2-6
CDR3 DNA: TGTGCCAGCAGCCGTACAGGGGTTGGGGCCAACGTCCTGACTTTC
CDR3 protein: CASSRTGVGANVLTF

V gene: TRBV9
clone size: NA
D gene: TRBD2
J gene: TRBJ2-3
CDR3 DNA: TGTGCCAGCAGCGCAGGGACTAGCGTCACAGATACGCAGTATTTT
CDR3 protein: CASSAGTSVTDTQYF

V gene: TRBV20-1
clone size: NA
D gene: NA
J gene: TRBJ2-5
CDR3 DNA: TGCAGTGCGAGCAAAGCGGAGACCCAGTACTTC
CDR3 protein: CSASKAETQYF

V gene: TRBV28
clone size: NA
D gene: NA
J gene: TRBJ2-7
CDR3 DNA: TGTGCCAGCAGTTTGCCGGCAGGGGCCTACGAGCAGTACTTC
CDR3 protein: CASSLPAGAYEQYF

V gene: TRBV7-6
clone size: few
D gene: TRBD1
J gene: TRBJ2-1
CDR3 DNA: TGTGCCAGCAGTTTAGGACAGGGGGCTGGCAATGAGCAGTTCTTC
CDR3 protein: CASSLGQGAGNEQFF

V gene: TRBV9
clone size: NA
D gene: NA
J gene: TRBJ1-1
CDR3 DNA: TGTGCCAGCAGCTCCACAGTGAACACTGAAGCTTTCTTT
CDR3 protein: CASSSTVNTEAFF

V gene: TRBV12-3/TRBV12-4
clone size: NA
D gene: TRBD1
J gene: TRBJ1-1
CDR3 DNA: TGTGCCAGCAGTTCGGGACAGGGGGTTGAAGCTTTCTTT
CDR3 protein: CASSSGQGVEAFF

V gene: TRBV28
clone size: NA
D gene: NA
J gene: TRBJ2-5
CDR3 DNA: TGTGCCAGCAGTTTAGGACAAGTCAAAGAGACCCAGTACTTC
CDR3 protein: CASSLGQVKETQYF

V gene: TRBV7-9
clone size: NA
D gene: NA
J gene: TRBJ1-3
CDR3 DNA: TGTGCCAGCAGCTTAGTGCGGGCAGCCTCTGGAAACACCATATATTTT
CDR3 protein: CASSLVRAASGNTIYF

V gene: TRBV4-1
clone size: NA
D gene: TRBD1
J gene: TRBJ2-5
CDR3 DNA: TGCGCCAGCAGCCAAGAGGGGACAGGGTTGGAGACCCAGTACTTC
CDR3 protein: CASSQEGTGLETQYF

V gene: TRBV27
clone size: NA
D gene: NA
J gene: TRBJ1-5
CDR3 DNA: TGTGCCAGCAGTTTTGACTCGGATCAGCCCCAGCATTTT
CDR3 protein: CASSFDSDQPQHF